A selection of T cell receptor beta chains follows, all from one sample in a study of CD8+ T cells in alopecia areata. The repertoire was sequenced with immunoSEQ multiplex PCR; TCRdb's copy has only in-frame clones and lacks some. The sample has roughly 220,000 clones; around two fifths are singletons. The source was CD4+ T cells sorted from blood, collected at week 34, from a patient treated with tofacitinib. Source of these receptors: a human donor with alopecia areata. The CDR3 runs from the conserved cysteine through the conserved F or W. Each record gives: clone size, CDR3 length, V gene, J gene, D gene, CDR3 protein, CDR3 DNA. A D gene is named only where the DNA matches it firmly. Expanded clones are given a class, and other clones once, few, many or no size at all.

abundance: NA
len: 12
v_gene: TRBV5-1
j_gene: TRBJ2-5
d_gene: NA
CDR3aa: CASSESQETQYF
CDR3nt: TGCGCCAGCAGCGAGAGCCAAGAGACCCAGTACTTC

abundance: NA
len: 12
v_gene: TRBV30
j_gene: TRBJ1-1
d_gene: NA
CDR3aa: CAWSGQNTEAFF
CDR3nt: TGTGCCTGGAGCGGACAGAACACTGAAGCTTTCTTT

abundance: few
len: 15
v_gene: TRBV6-9
j_gene: TRBJ2-2
d_gene: NA
CDR3aa: CASSYSRPNTGELFF
CDR3nt: TGTGCCAGCAGTTATTCCAGACCCAACACCGGGGAGCTGTTTTTT

abundance: NA
len: 12
v_gene: TRBV30
j_gene: TRBJ2-7
d_gene: NA
CDR3aa: CAWSVYGYEQYF
CDR3nt: TGTGCCTGGAGTGTCTATGGCTACGAGCAGTACTTC

abundance: few
len: 13
v_gene: TRBV6-5
j_gene: TRBJ1-1
d_gene: NA
CDR3aa: CASKGLTNTEAFF
CDR3nt: TGTGCCAGCAAGGGACTCACGAACACTGAAGCTTTCTTT

abundance: few
len: 12
v_gene: TRBV14
j_gene: TRBJ2-1
d_gene: TRBD2
CDR3aa: CASSQGSGTKFF
CDR3nt: TGTGCCAGCAGCCAAGGTTCTGGGACTAAGTTCTTC

abundance: NA
len: 15
v_gene: TRBV7-2
j_gene: TRBJ2-1
d_gene: TRBD2
CDR3aa: CASSPTSGGAWEQFF
CDR3nt: TGTGCCAGCAGCCCTACTAGCGGGGGGGCCTGGGAGCAGTTCTTC

abundance: NA
len: 13
v_gene: TRBV5-1
j_gene: TRBJ2-7
d_gene: NA
CDR3aa: CASNFGAGAEQYF
CDR3nt: TGCGCCAGCAATTTTGGGGCCGGCGCCGAGCAGTACTTC

abundance: few
len: 13
v_gene: TRBV29-1
j_gene: TRBJ1-5
d_gene: TRBD1
CDR3aa: CSVGQGGNQPQHF
CDR3nt: TGCAGCGTTGGACAGGGCGGCAATCAGCCCCAGCATTTT

abundance: NA
len: 13
v_gene: TRBV28
j_gene: TRBJ2-6
d_gene: NA
CDR3aa: CASSLGGANVLTF
CDR3nt: TGTGCCAGCAGTTTGGGAGGGGCCAACGTCCTGACTTTC

abundance: few
len: 14
v_gene: TRBV6-1
j_gene: TRBJ1-4
d_gene: NA
CDR3aa: CASRNRPTNEKLFF
CDR3nt: TGTGCCAGCAGGAACAGGCCAACTAATGAAAAACTGTTTTTT

abundance: few
len: 12
v_gene: TRBV29-1
j_gene: TRBJ2-1
d_gene: TRBD2
CDR3aa: CSVVLAVDEQFF
CDR3nt: TGCAGCGTTGTCCTAGCGGTCGATGAGCAGTTCTTC

abundance: few
len: 15
v_gene: TRBV7-2
j_gene: TRBJ2-1
d_gene: NA
CDR3aa: CASSLVRGDDNEQFF
CDR3nt: TGTGCCAGCAGCTTAGTGAGGGGGGATGACAATGAGCAGTTCTTC

abundance: NA
len: 11
v_gene: TRBV29-1
j_gene: TRBJ1-2
d_gene: NA
CDR3aa: CSGSENYGYTF
CDR3nt: TGCAGCGGGTCAGAGAACTATGGCTACACCTTC

abundance: NA
len: 14
v_gene: TRBV5-6
j_gene: TRBJ1-2
d_gene: TRBD1
CDR3aa: CASSRQQGFYGYTF
CDR3nt: TGTGCCAGCAGCCGTCAACAGGGGTTCTATGGCTACACCTTC

abundance: NA
len: 15
v_gene: TRBV6-5
j_gene: TRBJ2-6
d_gene: TRBD1
CDR3aa: CASRRDSSGANVLTF
CDR3nt: TGTGCCAGCAGGAGGGACAGCTCTGGGGCCAACGTCCTGACTTTC

abundance: NA
len: 17
v_gene: TRBV9
j_gene: TRBJ2-2
d_gene: TRBD2
CDR3aa: CASSVGLAGGTPGELFF
CDR3nt: TGTGCCAGCAGCGTGGGACTAGCGGGGGGAACCCCCGGGGAGCTGTTTTTT

abundance: NA
len: 13
v_gene: TRBV2
j_gene: TRBJ1-6
d_gene: NA
CDR3aa: CASSSGWRSPLHF
CDR3nt: TGTGCCAGCAGTTCAGGGTGGCGTTCACCCCTCCACTTT

abundance: NA
len: 14
v_gene: TRBV5-1
j_gene: TRBJ1-3
d_gene: NA
CDR3aa: CASSLQGTGNTIYF
CDR3nt: TGCGCCAGCAGCTTGCAGGGTACAGGAAACACCATATATTTT

abundance: NA
len: 14
v_gene: TRBV6-5
j_gene: TRBJ1-4
d_gene: NA
CDR3aa: CASSATRSNEKLFF
CDR3nt: TGTGCCAGCAGTGCTACAAGATCTAATGAAAAACTGTTTTTT

abundance: NA
len: 15
v_gene: TRBV11-2
j_gene: TRBJ1-2
d_gene: NA
CDR3aa: CASSPGWEGGYGYTF
CDR3nt: TGTGCCAGCAGCCCGGGGTGGGAAGGTGGCTATGGCTACACCTTC

abundance: NA
len: 14
v_gene: TRBV10-2
j_gene: TRBJ2-3
d_gene: NA
CDR3aa: CASSERVSQDTQYF
CDR3nt: TGCGCCAGCAGTGAGAGAGTCTCTCAAGATACGCAGTATTTT

abundance: NA
len: 13
v_gene: TRBV30
j_gene: TRBJ2-4
d_gene: NA
CDR3aa: CAWSRQAKNIQYF
CDR3nt: TGTGCCTGGAGTAGACAGGCCAAAAACATTCAGTACTTC

abundance: few
len: 14
v_gene: TRBV7-9
j_gene: TRBJ1-1
d_gene: NA
CDR3aa: CASGVVERNTEAFF
CDR3nt: TGTGCCAGCGGGGTTGTTGAGAGGAACACTGAAGCTTTCTTT

abundance: NA
len: 15
v_gene: TRBV7-9
j_gene: TRBJ1-1
d_gene: NA
CDR3aa: CASSLARPMGTEAFF
CDR3nt: TGTGCCAGCAGCTTAGCACGTCCCATGGGTACTGAAGCTTTCTTT

abundance: NA
len: 14
v_gene: TRBV30
j_gene: TRBJ1-2
d_gene: NA
CDR3aa: CAWSRTPGAEGYTF
CDR3nt: TGTGCCTGGAGCCGTACCCCGGGGGCAGAGGGCTACACCTTC

abundance: once
len: 17
v_gene: TRBV9
j_gene: TRBJ2-3
d_gene: TRBD2
CDR3aa: CASSVLPSGSSSDTQYF
CDR3nt: TGTGCCAGCAGCGTACTTCCTAGCGGGAGTTCCTCAGATACGCAGTATTTT

abundance: few
len: 15
v_gene: TRBV6-5
j_gene: TRBJ1-6
d_gene: NA
CDR3aa: CASSYFPEANSPLHF
CDR3nt: TGTGCCAGCAGTTACTTCCCGGAGGCGAATTCACCCCTCCACTTT

abundance: NA
len: 15
v_gene: TRBV7-6
j_gene: TRBJ2-1
d_gene: NA
CDR3aa: CASSLGLDVGNEQFF
CDR3nt: TGTGCCAGCAGCTTAGGTCTGGATGTGGGCAATGAGCAGTTCTTC